What follows are 14 T cell receptor beta chains derived from one specimen sequenced in a study of control samples from healthy donors and cancer patients. Data came from immunoSEQ multiplex PCR; TCRdb stores just in-frame clones and leaves some out. Of approximately 49,000 clones in the sample, about 86% were seen once. The sample taken for sequencing was PBMCs. Receptors were obtained from a woman aged 45-60 years with lung cancer.

The genes are TRBV6-4 and TRBJ1-1; a possible D gene is TRBD1 (6 bases). Trimming pared 5 bases from V and 2 bases from J, leaving 15 bases between. The CDR3 extends over 15 amino acids. The V gene's germline CDR1 is MRHNA and CDR2 SNTAGT. This chain's CDR3 is CASSHPGQGNTEAFF. The DNA for the CDR3 is TGTGCCAGCAGTCACCCGGGACAAGGAAACACTGAAGCTTTCTTT.

V is TRBV7-6 and J is TRBJ2-2; possible D gene TRBD1, 5 bases. This CDR3 is 14 amino acids long. The V gene lost 3 bases and the J gene lost 1 base, with 6 bases spanning the gap. Germline V gives CDR1 SGHVS, CDR2 FNYEAQ. CDR3 sequence reads: CASSFDRNTGELFF. DNA for the CDR3: TGTGCCAGCAGCTTCGACAGGAACACCGGGGAGCTGTTTTTT.

This clone showed up just once. The rearrangement links TRBV7-3 to TRBJ1-2, with unresolved D. Germline V lookup: CDR1 SGHTA, CDR2 FQGTGA. CDR3 length equals 13 residues. Trimming took 4 bases from V and 0 from J, leaving 6 bases between them. CDR3 DNA sequence: TGTGCCAGCAGCTCCGGCCCTAACTATGGCTACACCTTC. This encodes CASSSGPNYGYTF.

The CDR3 region is CASSIRRGGDNEQFF. The CDR3 DNA reads TGTGCCAGTAGTATAAGGCGGGGGGGCGACAATGAGCAGTTCTTC. This sequence joins TRBV19 and TRBJ2-1; 9 bases map to TRBD2. J lost 5 bases, V lost 2 bases, and 4 bases had no gene match. The CDR3 has 15 residues. Germline CDR1 reads LNHDA; CDR2 reads SQIVND (reference sequence).

This clone was recorded once. The CDR3 loop reads CASRFSGNTEAFF. The CDR3 DNA sequence: TGCGCCAGCAGATTCAGCGGTAACACTGAAGCTTTCTTT. The rearrangement links TRBV5-1 to TRBJ1-1; D uncertain. The germline V gene encodes CDR1 SGHRS and CDR2 YFSETQ. Trimming removed 5 bases at V and 2 bases at J, with 10 bases between. This CDR3 is built from 13 residues.

The CDR3 loop reads CASMGFGLRNTDEQYF. The CDR3 DNA reads as TGTGCCAGCATGGGGTTTGGCCTCCGTAACACTGACGAGCAGTACTTC. The genes are TRBV28 and TRBJ2-7, with D unresolved. Trimming cost V 7 bases and J 5 bases, with 24 bases left between them. The CDR3 is made up of 16 amino acids. Germline V gene sequence: CDR1 MDHEN, CDR2 SYDVKM.

This CDR3 reads CASSPRTDYNEQFF. The CDR3 DNA sequence: TGTGCCAGCAGCCCTCGGACAGACTACAATGAGCAGTTCTTC. J is TRBJ2-1 and V is TRBV3-1 (or the pseudogene TRBV3-2); D may be TRBD1 (6 bases). V was clipped by 4 bases and J by 3 bases, with 10 bases between them. Germline values: CDR1 LGHDT, CDR2 YNNKEL (reference sequence). The CDR3 loop spans 14 amino acids.

The rearrangement uses TRBV19 and TRBJ1-4; D gene uncertain. CDR1 LNHDA and CDR2 SQIVND come from the germline V gene (reference sequence). The CDR3 consists of 13 residues. V lost 4 bases, J lost 4 bases, and 7 bases lay in between. The DNA for the CDR3 is TGTGCCAGTAGTAAACTGATTAATGAAAAACTGTTTTTT. It translates to CASSKLINEKLFF.

The chain combines TRBV7-3 with TRBJ2-7; TRBD2 might be the D (6 bases). Looked up from germline, CDR1 is SGHTA and CDR2 is FQGTGA. V lost 0 bases to trimming and J lost 2 bases, with 8 bases between them. The CDR3 is made up of 14 amino acids. DNA for the CDR3: TGTGCCAGCAGCTTAACCCCGGGGGCCTACGAGCAGTACTTC. Protein product: CASSLTPGAYEQYF.

This chain links TRBV2 with TRBJ2-5, with TRBD1 identical over 7 bases. Germline CDR1 reads SNHLY; CDR2 reads FYNNEI. The junction had 3 bases not matched to a gene; V was cut back by 6 bases and J by 2 bases. The CDR3 has 13 amino acids. Written as DNA, the CDR3 is TGTGCCAGCAGCGACAGGGTTCAAGAGACCCAGTACTTC. As protein: CASSDRVQETQYF.

This chain connects TRBV24-1 to TRBJ2-1, with D maybe TRBD1 (5 bases). The V end lost 3 bases, the J end lost 5 bases, and 19 bases lay between the germline ends. CDR1 is KGHDR, CDR2 SFDVKD, per germline. The CDR3 loop spans 17 amino acids. CDR3 in amino acids: CATSDDRISSLDNEQFF. The CDR3 bases are TGTGCCACCAGTGATGACAGAATCTCCTCTTTGGACAATGAGCAGTTCTTC.

The rearrangement links TRBV3-1 (or the pseudogene TRBV3-2) to TRBJ2-6; 9 positions match TRBD1. CDR3 length: 19 residues. The ends lost 5 bases at V and 0 bases at J; junction bases unmatched: 11. Germline V CDR1 and CDR2: LGHDT, YNNKEL (reference sequence). The CDR3 DNA reads TGTGCCAGCAGCTCCGATGCGGGACAGGGAGGCTCTGGGGCCAACGTCCTGACTTTC. This encodes CASSSDAGQGGSGANVLTF.

This sequence joins TRBV25-1 and TRBJ1-5, with 10 nucleotides matching TRBD1. Trimming took 6 bases from V and 6 from J; bases not matched to a gene: 5. CDR1 is MGHDK and CDR2 is SYGVNS in the germline V gene. The CDR3 has 14 amino acids. In DNA form, the CDR3 reads TGTGCCAGCAGCGGACAGGGGGTAACTCAGCCCCAGCATTTT. Translated, it gives CASSGQGVTQPQHF. The variable domain in full, with the rest retrieved from reference TRBV25-1 and TRBJ1-5, is EADIYQTPRYLVIGTGKKITLECSQTMGHDKMYWYQQDPGMELHLIHYSYGVNSTEKGDLSSESTVSRIRTEHFPLTLESARPSHTSQYLCASSGQGVTQPQHFGDGTRLSIL.

This sequence joins TRBV2 and TRBJ1-3, with 8 bases matching TRBD1. Germline CDR1 and CDR2: SNHLY and FYNNEI. With 3 bases clipped from V and 4 bases from J, the junction kept 2 bases outside the gene matches. CDR3 length equals 14 residues. CDR3 sequence (DNA): TGTGCCAGCAGTGAGGACAGGGTAGGAAACACCATATATTTT. Its protein product is CASSEDRVGNTIYF.